This T cell receptor beta chain was retrieved from a study of CD8+ T cells in alopecia areata (dated by TCRdb to between 2017 and 2018). In terms of the full investigation: The treated patients, all with moderate-to-severe alopecia areata, were enrolled in an open-label pilot trial of oral tofacitinib given at 5 to 10 mg twice daily. RNA was extracted with the PAXgene miRNA kit for fixed scalp, the miRNeasy kit for PBMCs, and the RNeasy kit for mouse skin. Tofacitinib-treated patients had biopsies at baseline and at 4 and 24 weeks of treatment, with a later scalp biopsy in several patients. Clonality in the scalp was compared among normal scalp (n=4), patchy alopecia areata scalp (n=8), and alopecia totalis/universalis scalp (n=8). immunoSEQ multiplex PCR using 35 Vbeta forward primers and 13 Jbeta reverse primers was used to amplify TCRbeta CDR3 regions. The study used high-throughput TCRbeta sequencing to examine T cell clonal expansion in alopecia areata, in both the C3H/HeJ mouse model and human patients. Tofacitinib was given for 6 to 18 months, followed by 6 months of follow-up off drug to assess delayed response and recurrence. Disease severity in treated patients was measured with the SALT score, which quantifies the percentage of affected scalp surface area. Scalp tissue and sorted CD4+ and CD8+ peripheral blood T cells from patchy and totalis/universalis alopecia areata patients and from healthy controls were covered by human TCRbeta sequencing.

Receptor libraries were prepared by the immunoSEQ multiplex PCR assay. To provide template for TCR sequencing, every sample had RNA extracted and reverse transcribed into cDNA. First-strand cDNA was synthesized with SuperScript III using a 2:1 mix of oligo-dT and random hexamers. A synthetic immune receptor repertoire was used to gauge amplification bias, and whatever bias remained was removed computationally. Per the source publication's procedure: Raw reads were preprocessed for error removal, and CDR3 was defined according to IMGT conventions as running from the conserved cysteine to phenylalanine. Clonality was calculated as 1 minus Shannon entropy normalized by log2 of the number of productive unique TCRs. CD4 or CD8 identity of scalp clones was inferred by cross-referencing scalp TCRbeta sequences with sorted blood CD4 and CD8 repertoires. Sourced from immuneACCESS, this table was stored by TCRdb with only in-frame sequences that have V and J called. A share of the clones is absent; for the studies checked, an unresolved V gene accounts for under half, and the remainder has no known explanation. D and trimming were read from the DNA, whereas the V and J calls and clone size are those reported in that table. The sample table lists more than 95,000 clones, approximately 84% of them with a count of one. 11% of the sample lies in the top ten.

V ends up 3 bases short and J 3 bases short, with an unmatched junction base count of 2. The CDR3 spans 15 residues, from the cysteine through the phenylalanine. The CDR3 DNA has 45 bases and is translated from base 1. Taken from the germline V gene, the CDR1 and CDR2 loops are SGHAT and FQNNGV. Note on this clone: There is no known antigen for this receptor. No quality values exist for individual bases; no much larger clone is one base distant.

Overall study outcomes, separate from this receptor: Higher clonality and more expanded CD8+ clones were observed in lesional scalp than in normal scalp, particularly in alopecia totalis/universalis, a finding suggestive of antigenic drive. Many expanded lesional clones were found to persist in scalp and blood during tofacitinib treatment, and relapse after treatment cessation may be partly explained by this persistence. Because the treated cohort was small and had just a single nonresponder, larger studies are needed to establish links between baseline CD8+ expansion and response. TCR sequences shared between patients were less clear than in mice, possibly partly because of HLA diversity in the patient population. Tofacitinib significantly lowered scalp clonality and the number of expanded CD8+ clones among the top 100 scalp clones. Resident alphabeta T cells in normal human skin are also sequenced, complicating scalp TCR repertoire analysis, unlike mouse skin dominated by gammadelta T cells.

The sample's treatment or condition label, in plain terms: oral pan-JAK inhibitor, 5-10 mg twice daily. From alopecia areata patients, peripheral blood was collected along with lesional scalp punch biopsies. After PBMCs were isolated by density centrifugation and stained for CD3, CD4 and CD8, a FACSAria was used to sort CD4+ and CD8+ T cells. This chain joins TRBV11-2 to TRBJ2-4; 10 middle bases align to TRBD2. Sequencing used CD8+ T cells sorted from blood, obtained between weeks 30 and 35, from a patient treated with tofacitinib. The TCR comes from a human donor with alopecia areata. The CDR3 region has the sequence CASSFTSGDKNIQYF. The sequenced DNA: TGTGCCAGCAGCTTTACTAGCGGGGACAAAAACATTCAGTACTTC. Reference TRBV11-2 and TRBJ2-4 genes cover what lies past the CDR3, so the full variable domain is EAGVAQSPRYKIIEKRQSVAFWCNPISGHATLYWYQQILGQGPKLLIQFQNNGVVDDSQLPKDRFSAERLKGVDSTLKIQPAKLEDSAVYLCASSFTSGDKNIQYFGAGTRLSVL.